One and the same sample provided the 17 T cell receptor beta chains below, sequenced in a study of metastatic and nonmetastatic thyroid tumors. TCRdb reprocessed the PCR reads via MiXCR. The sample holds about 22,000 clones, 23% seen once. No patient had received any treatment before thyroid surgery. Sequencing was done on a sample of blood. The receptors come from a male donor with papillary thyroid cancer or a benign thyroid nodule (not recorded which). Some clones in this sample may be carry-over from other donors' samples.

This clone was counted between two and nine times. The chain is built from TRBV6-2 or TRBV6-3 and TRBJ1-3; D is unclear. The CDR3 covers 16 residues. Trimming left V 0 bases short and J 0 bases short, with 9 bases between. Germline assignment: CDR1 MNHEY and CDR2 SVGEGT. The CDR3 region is CASSYSVDRSGNTIYF. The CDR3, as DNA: TGTGCCAGCAGTTACTCAGTCGACCGCTCTGGAAACACCATATATTTT.

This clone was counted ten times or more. CDR3 bases: TGTGCCTGGAGTAACAGACTAGATCCAGATACGCAGTATTTT. This sequence encodes CAWSNRLDPDTQYF. The chain uses TRBV30 and TRBJ2-3; D is perhaps TRBD2 (6 bases). From germline, CDR1 is GTSNPN and CDR2 SVGIG (reference sequence). The CDR3 spans 14 residues. V was cut by 2 bases and J by 4 bases, with 13 bases left in between.

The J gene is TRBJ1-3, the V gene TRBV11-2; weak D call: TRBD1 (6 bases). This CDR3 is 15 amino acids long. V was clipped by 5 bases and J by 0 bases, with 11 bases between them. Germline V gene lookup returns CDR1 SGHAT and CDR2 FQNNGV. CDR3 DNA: TGTGCCAGCAGCATCAGGGGTCTCTCTGGAAACACCATATATTTT. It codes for CASSIRGLSGNTIYF.

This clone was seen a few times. Written as DNA, the CDR3 is TGTGCCAGCAGCCCAATCCAACCGGGACTAGCGGGCTCAGATACGCAGTATTTT. Protein sequence: CASSPIQPGLAGSDTQYF. The V call is TRBV11-2, the J call TRBJ2-3, with TRBD2 matching over 12 bases. J was trimmed by 4 bases and V by 5 bases; bases with no gene match: 13. CDR1 is SGHAT and CDR2 is FQNNGV in the germline V gene. There are 18 residues in the CDR3. The full variable domain, rest sourced from reference TRBV11-2 and TRBJ2-3, is EAGVAQSPRYKIIEKRQSVAFWCNPISGHATLYWYQQILGQGPKLLIQFQNNGVVDDSQLPKDRFSAERLKGVDSTLKIQPAKLEDSAVYLCASSPIQPGLAGSDTQYFGPGTRLTVL.

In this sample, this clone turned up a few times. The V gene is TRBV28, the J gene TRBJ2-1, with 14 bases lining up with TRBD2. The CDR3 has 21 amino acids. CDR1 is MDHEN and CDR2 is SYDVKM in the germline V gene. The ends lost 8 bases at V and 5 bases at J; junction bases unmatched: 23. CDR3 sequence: CASLNLGAGLAGAGLHNEQFF. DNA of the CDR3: TGTGCCAGCCTTAACTTGGGGGCGGGACTAGCGGGAGCCGGGCTCCACAATGAGCAGTTCTTC.

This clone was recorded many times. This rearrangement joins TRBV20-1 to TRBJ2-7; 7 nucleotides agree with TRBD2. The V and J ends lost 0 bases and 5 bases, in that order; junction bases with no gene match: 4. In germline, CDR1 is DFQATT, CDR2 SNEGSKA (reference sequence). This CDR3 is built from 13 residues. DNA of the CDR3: TGCAGTGCTAGAGATCTAGCGGCCCACGAGCAGTACTTC. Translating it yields CSARDLAAHEQYF.

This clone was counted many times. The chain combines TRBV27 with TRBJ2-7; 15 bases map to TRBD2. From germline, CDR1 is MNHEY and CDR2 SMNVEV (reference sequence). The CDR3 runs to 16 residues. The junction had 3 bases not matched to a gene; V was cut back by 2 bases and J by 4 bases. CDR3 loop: CASSLGTSGRLYEQYF. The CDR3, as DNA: TGTGCCAGCAGTTTAGGGACTAGCGGGAGGTTGTACGAGCAGTACTTC.

DNA for the CDR3: TGCGCCAGCAGATTACTGGACACTGAAGCTTTCTTT. Its translation is CASRLLDTEAFF. The V and J genes are TRBV5-1 and TRBJ1-1; the D is unclear. The CDR3 is 12 residues long. The germline V and J ends were trimmed by 5 bases and 3 bases, with 8 bases remaining between them. Germline V gives CDR1 SGHRS, CDR2 YFSETQ.

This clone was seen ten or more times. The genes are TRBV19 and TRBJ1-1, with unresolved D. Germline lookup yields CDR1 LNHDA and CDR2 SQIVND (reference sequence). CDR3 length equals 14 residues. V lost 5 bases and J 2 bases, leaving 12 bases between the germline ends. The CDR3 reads CASSPPTPNTEAFF. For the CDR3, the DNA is TGTGCCAGTAGTCCCCCTACACCTAACACTGAAGCTTTCTTT.

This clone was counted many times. The CDR3 bases are TGTGCCAGCAGCTCATACGGGACTAGCGGTCAAGAGACCCAGTACTTC. This translates into CASSSYGTSGQETQYF. The V and J genes are TRBV7-8 and TRBJ2-5, with TRBD2 identical over 11 bases. The CDR3 is made up of 16 amino acids. The V and J ends lost 4 bases and 2 bases, in that order; junction bases with no gene match: 6. CDR1 and CDR2 from the germline V gene are SGHVS and FQNEAQ.

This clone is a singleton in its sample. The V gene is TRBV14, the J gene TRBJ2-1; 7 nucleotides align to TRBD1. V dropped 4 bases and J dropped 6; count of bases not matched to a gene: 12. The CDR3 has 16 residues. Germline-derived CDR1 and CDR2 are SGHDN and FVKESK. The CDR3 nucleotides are TGTGCCAGCAGCCGTGAGACAGGGAATCTACCCAATGAGCAGTTCTTC. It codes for CASSRETGNLPNEQFF.

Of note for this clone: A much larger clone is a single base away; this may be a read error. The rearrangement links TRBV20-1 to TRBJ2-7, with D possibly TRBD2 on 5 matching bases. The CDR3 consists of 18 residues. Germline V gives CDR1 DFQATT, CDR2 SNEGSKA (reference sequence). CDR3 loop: CSARTHPTSGLVGYEHYF. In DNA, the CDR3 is TGCAGTGCTAGAACCCACCCCACGTCGGGGTTGGTGGGCTACGAGCACTACTTC.

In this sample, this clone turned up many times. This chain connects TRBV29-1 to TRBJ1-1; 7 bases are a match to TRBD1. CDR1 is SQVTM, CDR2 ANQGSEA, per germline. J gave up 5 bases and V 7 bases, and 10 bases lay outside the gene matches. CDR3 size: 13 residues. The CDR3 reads CSAADRVGTEAFF. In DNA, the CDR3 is TGCAGCGCCGCTGACAGGGTTGGGACTGAAGCTTTCTTT.

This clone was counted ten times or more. The CDR3 spells CASSSTGTGYTF. The CDR3 region has the DNA TGTGCCAGCAGTTCGACAGGGACTGGCTACACCTTC. The chain has TRBV28 and TRBJ1-2, with 7 bases aligning to TRBD1. The CDR3 length is 12 residues. The trim removed 4 bases at V and 7 bases at J, leaving 3 bases unmatched. The germline V gene has CDR1 MDHEN and CDR2 SYDVKM.

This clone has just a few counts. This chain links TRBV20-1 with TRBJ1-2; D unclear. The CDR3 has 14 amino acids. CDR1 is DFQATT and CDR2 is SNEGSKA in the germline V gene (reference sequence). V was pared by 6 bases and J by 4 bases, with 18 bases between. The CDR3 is CSAQVPGQVYGYTF. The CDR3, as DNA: TGCAGTGCCCAAGTCCCGGGCCAGGTCTATGGCTACACCTTC.

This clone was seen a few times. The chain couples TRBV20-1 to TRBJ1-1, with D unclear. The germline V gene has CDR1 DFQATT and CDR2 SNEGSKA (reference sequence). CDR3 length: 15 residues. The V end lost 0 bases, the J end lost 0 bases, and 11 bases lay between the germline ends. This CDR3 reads CSARESARLNTEAFF. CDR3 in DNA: TGCAGTGCTAGAGAAAGTGCCAGATTGAACACTGAAGCTTTCTTT.

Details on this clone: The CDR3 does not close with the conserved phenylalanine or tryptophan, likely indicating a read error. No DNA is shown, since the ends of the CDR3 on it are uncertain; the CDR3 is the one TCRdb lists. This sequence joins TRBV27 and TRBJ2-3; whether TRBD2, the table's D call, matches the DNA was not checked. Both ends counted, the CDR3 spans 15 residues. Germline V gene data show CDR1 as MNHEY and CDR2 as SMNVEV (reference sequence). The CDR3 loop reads CASSFLAGGRDTKYL.